The entry that follows covers one TCR beta chain sequence. The data belong to a study of blood T cell repertoires in COVID-19. Per the study methods: Nucleated cell counts were estimated from reference gene primer amplification. Using immunoSEQ multiplex PCR, the repertoire was profiled, and TCRdb retains in-frame clones only, with some absent. V, J and clone size are taken as reported in that table, and D and trimming were inferred from the DNA itself. Of 200,000 to 250,000 clones in the sample, nearly 90% were seen once. V was clipped by 2 bases and J by 6 bases; unmatched bases: 6. This CDR3 contains 15 residues. The germline V gene encodes CDR1 SNHLY and CDR2 FYNNEI. In terms of age and location, participants ranged from roughly 18 to 95 years and lived in under 30 US areas. Cohort 3 donors were reported recovered after two negative PCRs, clearance, or symptom resolution.

The V and J genes are TRBV2 and TRBJ1-5; 8 bases map to TRBD1. The TCR originated in a man aged 25 to 40 who had recovered from COVID-19. Sequenced sample: PBMCs or T cells enriched from blood (not recorded which). The chain's CDR3 is CASSERWTGTQPQHF. In DNA form, the CDR3 reads TGTGCCAGCAGTGAAAGGTGGACAGGGACTCAGCCCCAGCATTTT.